The 7 T cell receptor beta chains below all came from one sample that was sequenced in a study of PD-L1 blockade in urothelial cancer. Sequencing was performed with immunoSEQ multiplex PCR; in TCRdb, only in-frame clones are kept and a portion is missing. The sample consists of about 74,000 clones, around 84% of them appearing once. This sample comprised PBMCs, obtained around atezolizumab (anti-PD-L1) treatment. Receptors originate from a man between 65 and 85 years old with urothelial cancer.

This chain links TRBV9 with TRBJ1-2, with 10 bases lining up with TRBD1. The junction had 1 base not matched to a gene; V was cut back by 0 bases and J by 2 bases. Germline-derived CDR1 and CDR2 are SGDLS and YYNGEE. The CDR3 spans 15 residues. The CDR3 sequence is CASSVGTGGNYGYTF. CDR3 DNA sequence: TGTGCCAGCAGCGTAGGGACAGGGGGGAACTATGGCTACACCTTC.

The chain couples TRBV18 to TRBJ2-1; weak D call: TRBD2 (6 bases). This CDR3 spans 15 amino acids. Trimming removed 0 bases at V and 7 bases at J, with 13 bases between. CDR1 and CDR2 from the germline V gene are KGHSH and LQKENI. The CDR3 protein is CASSPPSGGSNEQFF. The CDR3 DNA is TGTGCCAGCTCACCACCTAGTGGAGGGTCGAATGAGCAGTTCTTC.

This chain joins TRBV5-6 and TRBJ2-7; 10 positions agree with TRBD2. Germline assignment: CDR1 SGHDT and CDR2 YYEEEE. The trim removed 1 base at V and 2 bases at J, leaving 3 bases unmatched. The CDR3 spans 15 residues. The CDR3 DNA is TGTGCCAGCAGCTTGATTAGCGGGAGGCCCTACGAGCAGTACTTC. This gives the protein CASSLISGRPYEQYF.

The chain carries TRBV10-1 and TRBJ1-2; 10 bases are a match to TRBD1. The CDR3 has 15 amino acids. The germline gives CDR1 WNHNN, CDR2 SYGVQD (reference sequence). V shed 11 bases and J 4 bases; nucleotides not matched to a gene: 13. The CDR3 region is CAGHRDRGNRYGYTF. CDR3 coding DNA: TGCGCCGGGCACAGGGACAGGGGAAACCGCTATGGCTACACCTTC.

V is TRBV28 and J is TRBJ2-1; 7 bases align to TRBD1. Germline values: CDR1 MDHEN, CDR2 SYDVKM. CDR3 length equals 14 residues. Losses at the gene ends were 3 bases for V and 1 base for J; bases not matched to a gene: 0. The CDR3 loop reads CASSLGQSYNEQFF. CDR3 nucleotide sequence: TGTGCCAGCAGTTTGGGACAGTCCTACAATGAGCAGTTCTTC.

The V call is TRBV21-1, the J call TRBJ1-4; TRBD1 was called by the table and not checked on the DNA. TRBV21-1 is flagged as a pseudogene. This CDR3 has 15 amino acids. Here the CDR3 DNA reads TGTGCCAGCAGCAAAGGAGGGACACAGAATGAAAAACTGTTTTTT. It codes for CASSKGGTQNEKLFF.

The chain is built from TRBV29-1 and TRBJ2-7; D may be TRBD2 (5 bases). V lost 6 bases to trimming and J lost 0 bases, with 15 bases between them. The CDR3 has 14 amino acids. Germline loops: CDR1 SQVTM, CDR2 ANQGSEA. CDR3 in amino acids: CSVGATGYSYEQYF. Here the CDR3 DNA reads TGCAGCGTCGGAGCGACGGGGTACTCCTACGAGCAGTACTTC.